This TCR beta chain was sequenced in a study of T cell responses to AZD1222 COVID-19 vaccine. The CDR3 is made up of 14 amino acids. Trimming removed 2 bases from V and 7 bases from J; junction bases left unmatched: 0. In germline, CDR1 is MRHNA, CDR2 SNTAGT. About this clone: Its antigen is unknown.

Method: immunoSEQ multiplex PCR; TCRdb's copy keeps in-frame clones and lacks some. The table has approximately 150,000 clones, 80% to 95% seen once. Study observations and caveats: Spike-spanning, vaccine-associated CD4 TCRs were dominant at 160-218 and 743-854. Clonal diversity may have been underestimated in mostly white British donors. After two AZD1222 doses, spike-specific TCR breadth and depth rose versus day 0. No repertoire was sampled before or during the peak T cell response, only after it.

The genes are TRBV6-4 and TRBJ2-1, with 12 bases that match TRBD2. Sequences were derived from peripheral blood, sampled on day 0 of AZD1222 vaccination. The receptor's source is an adult in good health. CDR3 sequence (DNA): TGTGCCAGCAGTGACGGGACTAGCGGGAATGAGCAGTTCTTC. Protein sequence: CASSDGTSGNEQFF.